This T cell receptor (beta chain) was sequenced for a study of cytomegalovirus exposure and HLA in healthy donors. PCR involved 60 Vbeta and 13 Jbeta primers. Sequencing used immunoSEQ multiplex PCR; TCRdb keeps in-frame clones, though not all of them. The sample gives some 190,000 clones, roughly 87% of which show up once; approximately 1.1% is in the top ten. CDR3 length: 14 residues. V was shortened by 6 bases and J by 3 bases, with 13 bases between the two germline ends. In germline, CDR1 is MRHNA, CDR2 SNTAGT. The receptor comes from a boy aged 2 to 10 in good health and CMV-seronegative. Sequencing used PBMCs. The V gene is TRBV6-4, the J gene TRBJ2-3; TRBD2 might be the D (6 bases). Here the CDR3 reads CASSPTRGTDTQYF. The CDR3 nucleotides read TGTGCCAGCAGCCCGACTAGAGGGACAGATACGCAGTATTTT.